This TCR beta chain was obtained from a study of neurological immune-mediated disorders. At least ten counts were recorded for this clonotype. The CDR3 is 15 residues long. Germline values: CDR1 MDHEN, CDR2 SYDVKM. The ends lost 5 bases at V and 3 bases at J; junction bases unmatched: 4. Using its own MiXCR run on the 5' RACE reads, TCRdb lists one record per CDR3 protein. Of 40,000 or so distinct CDR3 sequences listed, about 3.2% were seen once; the top ten hold more than 7.5%. Stated time point: longitudinal time-point 1 (baseline). The source is a woman in her fifties or sixties with multiple sclerosis. The V call is TRBV28, the J call TRBJ2-3, with TRBD2 matching over 11 bases. Sequencing was performed on PBMCs. The CDR3 region is CASSPTSGITDTQYF. In DNA form, the CDR3 reads TGTGCCAGCAGTCCGACTAGCGGGATTACAGATACGCAGTATTTT.